This paragraph reports one T cell receptor beta chain. These data originate in a study of CD4 and CD8 cells across lung adenocarcinoma regions. This CDR3 contains 11 residues. The germline V gene encodes CDR1 DFQATT and CDR2 SNEGSKA (reference sequence). The patients had localized lung adenocarcinoma, a non-small cell subtype. TCRdb analysed the PCR reads with MiXCR anew, one entry per CDR3 protein. The sample lists some 18,000 distinct CDR3 sequences, 50% seen once, with 30% to 40% in the top ten. V is TRBV20-1 and J is TRBJ2-3; possible D gene TRBD2, 6 bases. This clonotype was obtained from a male donor with lung adenocarcinoma. The CD4 and CD8 labels of this study may be unreliable. Material for sequencing was CD8+ T cells from the margin of a lung tumor. CDR3 sequence (DNA): TGCAGCCAGACTCGGGGGGATACGCAGTATTTT. Translated: CSQTRGDTQYF.